These T cell receptor beta chains were read from a single sample in a study of T-cell memory formation after mild COVID-19. Each CDR3 protein gets one entry after TCRdb re-called the 5' RACE reads with MiXCR. Found here are 550,000 to 700,000 distinct CDR3 sequences, 15% to 20% of them singletons; the top ten hold just over 8%. The specimen was PBMCs or a T cell subset sorted from them (not recorded which). The receptor set was obtained from an adult woman who had mild COVID-19 (a few samples of this study predate the infection). Cell type and time point are not known. The CDR3 runs from the conserved cysteine through the conserved F or W. D genes are given only for firm matches. Not every row has a clone size; where given, it reads once, few, many or a size class.

size,length,J,V,D,DNA,CDR3
few,14,TRBJ2-4,TRBV15,TRBD2,TGTGCCACCAGCAGAGTAGCGGGAGGAGACATTCAGTACTTC,CATSRVAGGDIQYF
NA,11,TRBJ2-7,TRBV25-1,NA,TGTGCCAGCAGTGAACAGGGGGGCCTGTACTTC,CASSEQGGLYF
few,12,TRBJ2-2,TRBV29-1,NA,TGCAGCGTTGACGAGGGGACCGGGGAGCTGTTTTTT,CSVDEGTGELFF
few,11,TRBJ1-1,TRBV20-1,NA,TGCAGTGCTATTTTGTCCCCTGAAGCTTTCTTT,CSAILSPEAFF
NA,16,TRBJ2-1,TRBV13,TRBD1,TGTGCCAGCAGCTCCGGACAGGGACTTTACAATGAGCGGCAGTTCTTC,CASSSGQGLYNERQFF
few,13,TRBJ1-2,TRBV13,TRBD1,TGTGCCAGCAGCCGGACAGGGATCTATGGCTACACCTTC,CASSRTGIYGYTF
NA,14,TRBJ2-3,TRBV7-9,NA,TGTGCCAGCAGCCCCCGGGGTCGCACAGATACGCAGTATTTT,CASSPRGRTDTQYF
NA,16,TRBJ2-2,TRBV5-5,TRBD1,TGTGCCAGCAGCTTTGCCGGGACAGGGGGCACCGGGGAGCTGTTTTTT,CASSFAGTGGTGELFF
NA,15,TRBJ1-2,TRBV9,TRBD1,TGTGCCAGCAGCGTAGAAGGGGGCCTTAACTATGGCTACACCTTC,CASSVEGGLNYGYTF
NA,14,TRBJ2-5,TRBV20-1,NA,TGCAGTGCTAGAGAGGTCGCGCAGGCGGAGACCCAGTACTTC,CSAREVAQAETQYF
NA,15,TRBJ2-1,TRBV20-1,TRBD2,TGCAGTGCTAGAGAACAACTAGCGGGAGGCCCCGGGCAGTTCTTC,CSAREQLAGGPGQFF
few,16,TRBJ2-1,TRBV20-1,NA,TGCAGTGCTAGAGATCCGAGAAAGGGTCAGCAGGGTGAGCAGTTCTTC,CSARDPRKGQQGEQFF
few,16,TRBJ2-5,TRBV7-7,NA,TGTGCTAGCAGCTCCGGGACTCCAACCACACAAGAGACCCAGTACTTC,CASSSGTPTTQETQYF
NA,15,TRBJ2-3,TRBV20-1,TRBD2,TGCAGTGCTACAAATCGACTAGCGGACACAGATACGCAGTATTTT,CSATNRLADTDTQYF
few,17,TRBJ2-1,TRBV10-3,NA,TGTGCCATCAGTGACGTTCGTTACCAACGAGGAGGCAATGAGCAGTTCTTC,CAISDVRYQRGGNEQFF
few,17,TRBJ2-4,TRBV6-2/TRBV6-3,TRBD2,TGTGCCAGCAGCCACTATGGGACTAGCGGGAAGAGGAACATTCAGTACTTC,CASSHYGTSGKRNIQYF
few,14,TRBJ2-2,TRBV15,NA,TGTGCCACCAGCAGAGATCTGGGCACCGGGGAGCTGTTTTTT,CATSRDLGTGELFF
NA,16,TRBJ2-1,TRBV12-3/TRBV12-4,TRBD2,TGTGCCAGCAACTCACCAGCGGGAGGGCTCTACAATGAGCAGTTCTTC,CASNSPAGGLYNEQFF
NA,16,TRBJ2-2,TRBV7-2,NA,TGTGCCAGCAGCTTACAGGTCAGAGAATCCACCGGGGAGCTGTTTTTT,CASSLQVRESTGELFF
NA,14,TRBJ1-1,TRBV6-5,NA,TGTGCCAGCATTTCCAGGGCGGAGAACACTGAAGCTTTCTTT,CASISRAENTEAFF
NA,16,TRBJ2-6,TRBV5-1,NA,TGCGCCAGCAGCTCCGAGACCTACTCTGGGGCCAACGTCCTGACTTTC,CASSSETYSGANVLTF
NA,15,TRBJ2-3,TRBV7-2,TRBD2,TGTGCCAGCAGCTATAGCGGGGGGGCAAGAGATACGCAGTATTTT,CASSYSGGARDTQYF
NA,15,TRBJ2-5,TRBV11-1,TRBD1,TGTGCCAGCAGCGCCGGGACAGAAATAATGGAGACCCAGTACTTC,CASSAGTEIMETQYF